The TCR beta chain under discussion was sequenced for a study of blood T cell repertoires in COVID-19. Study at large: Collection of acute and convalescent COVID-19 samples took place in the United States, Italy and Spain.

Clones were read by immunoSEQ multiplex PCR, and TCRdb kept only the in-frame ones, dropping some. The sample comprises 540,000 or so clones, roughly nine tenths of which are singletons, and 7.8% rests with the top ten. Trimming pared 5 bases from V and 7 bases from J, leaving 9 bases between. Germline V gene data show CDR1 as DFQATT and CDR2 as SNEGSKA (reference sequence). The CDR3 covers 11 residues. Sequenced: peripheral blood. The sequence was collected from a woman aged 50 to 60 with COVID-19, enrolled during active disease. This chain connects TRBV20-1 to TRBJ2-1; D gene ambiguous. This CDR3 is CSAPRSNEQFF. The CDR3 DNA follows: TGCAGTGCTCCCCGGTCGAATGAGCAGTTCTTC.